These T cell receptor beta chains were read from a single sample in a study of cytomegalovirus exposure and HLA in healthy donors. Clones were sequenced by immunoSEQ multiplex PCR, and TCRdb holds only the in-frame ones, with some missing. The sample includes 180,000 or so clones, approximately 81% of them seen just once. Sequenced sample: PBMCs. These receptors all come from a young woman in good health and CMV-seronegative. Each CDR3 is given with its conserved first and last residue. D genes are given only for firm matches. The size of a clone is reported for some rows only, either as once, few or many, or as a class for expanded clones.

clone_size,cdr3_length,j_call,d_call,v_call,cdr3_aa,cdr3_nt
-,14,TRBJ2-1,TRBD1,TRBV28,CASGRDSSYNEQFF,TGTGCCAGCGGAAGGGACAGCTCCTACAATGAGCAGTTCTTC
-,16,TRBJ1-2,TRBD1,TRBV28,CASSLISTGVLYGYTF,TGTGCCAGCAGTTTAATCTCGACAGGGGTGCTCTATGGCTACACCTTC
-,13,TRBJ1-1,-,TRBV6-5,CASRLQGGTEAFF,TGTGCCAGCAGGCTACAGGGCGGCACTGAAGCTTTCTTT
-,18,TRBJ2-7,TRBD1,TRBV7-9,CASSSAPLGQGASYEQYF,TGTGCCAGCAGCTCAGCCCCTTTAGGGCAGGGGGCTAGCTACGAGCAGTACTTC
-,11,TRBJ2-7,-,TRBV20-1,CSAPTHYEQYF,TGCAGTGCACCCACCCACTATGAGCAGTACTTC
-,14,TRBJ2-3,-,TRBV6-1,CASREQGGADTQYF,TGTGCCAGCAGAGAACAGGGAGGCGCAGATACGCAGTATTTT
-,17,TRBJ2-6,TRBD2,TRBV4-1,CASSRLAGASGANVLTF,TGCGCCAGCAGCCGACTAGCGGGCGCCTCTGGGGCCAACGTCCTGACTTTC
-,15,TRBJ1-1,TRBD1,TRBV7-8,CASSPNRGVGTEAFF,TGTGCCAGCAGCCCAAACAGGGGGGTGGGCACTGAAGCTTTCTTT
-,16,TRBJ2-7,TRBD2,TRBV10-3,CAIRGTSGITAYEQYF,TGTGCCATCAGGGGGACTAGCGGTATTACGGCGTACGAGCAGTACTTC
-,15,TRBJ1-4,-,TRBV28,CASSLSPSTNEKLFF,TGTGCCAGCAGTTTGTCCCCCTCAACTAATGAAAAACTGTTTTTT
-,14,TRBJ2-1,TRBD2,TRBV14,CASSTAGGYNEQFF,TGTGCCAGCAGCACAGCGGGAGGATACAATGAGCAGTTCTTC
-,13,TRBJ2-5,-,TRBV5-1,CASSLGEVETQYF,TGCGCCAGCAGCTTAGGAGAGGTAGAGACCCAGTACTTC
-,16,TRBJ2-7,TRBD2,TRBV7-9,CSSSPGLAVHDDEQYF,TGTTCCAGCAGCCCCGGACTAGCGGTACACGACGACGAGCAGTACTTC
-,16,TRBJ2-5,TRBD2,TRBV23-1,CASSFKFSGRQETQYF,TGCGCCAGCAGCTTCAAATTTAGCGGGAGACAAGAGACCCAGTACTTC
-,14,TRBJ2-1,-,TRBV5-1,CASSLTRQIDEQFF,TGCGCCAGCAGCTTGACCCGTCAGATCGATGAGCAGTTCTTC
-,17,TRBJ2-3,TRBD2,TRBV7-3,CASSLQPAGIHTDTQYF,TGTGCCAGCAGCTTACAGCCAGCGGGAATTCACACAGATACGCAGTATTTT
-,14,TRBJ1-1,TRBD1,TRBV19,CASSIKGAPTEAFF,TGTGCCAGTAGTATTAAGGGGGCGCCCACTGAAGCTTTCTTT
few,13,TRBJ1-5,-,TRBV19,CASQKGGNQPQHF,TGTGCCTCACAAAAAGGGGGAAATCAGCCCCAGCATTTT
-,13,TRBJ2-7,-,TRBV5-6,CASSLVSSYEQYF,TGTGCCAGCAGCTTGGTGTCATCCTACGAGCAGTACTTC
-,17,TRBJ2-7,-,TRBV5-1,CASSPIYRLAGPYEQYF,TGCGCCAGCAGCCCGATATATAGGTTGGCGGGCCCCTACGAGCAGTACTTC
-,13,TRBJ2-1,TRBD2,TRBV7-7,CASSGEGRGEQFF,TGTGCTAGCAGCGGGGAGGGCCGGGGAGAGCAGTTCTTC
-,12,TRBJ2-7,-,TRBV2,CASSPRLLQQYF,TGTGCCAGCAGCCCGCGGCTCCTGCAGCAGTACTTC
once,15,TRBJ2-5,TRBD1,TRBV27,CASSLRGQGSETQYF,TGTGCCAGCAGTTTACGAGGACAGGGGAGTGAGACCCAGTACTTC
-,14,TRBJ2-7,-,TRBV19,CASSAERSSYEQYF,TGTGCCAGTAGTGCGGAGCGTAGCTCCTACGAGCAGTACTTC
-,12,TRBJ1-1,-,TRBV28,CASSLLHTEAFF,TGTGCCAGCAGTTTACTACACACTGAAGCTTTCTTT
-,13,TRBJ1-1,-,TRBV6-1,CASSERGNTEAFF,TGTGCCAGCAGTGAAAGGGGCAACACTGAAGCTTTCTTT
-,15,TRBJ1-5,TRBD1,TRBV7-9,CSSSLGTGRAQPQHF,TGTTCCAGCAGCCTCGGGACAGGGAGGGCTCAGCCCCAGCATTTT
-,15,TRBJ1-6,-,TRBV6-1,CASSQLGQTNSPLHF,TGTGCCAGCAGCCAACTAGGACAGACCAATTCACCCCTCCACTTT
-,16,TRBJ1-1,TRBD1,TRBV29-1,CSVVPRGGTGDTEAFF,TGCAGCGTTGTGCCCCGTGGCGGGACAGGCGACACTGAAGCTTTCTTT
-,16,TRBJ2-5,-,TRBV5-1,CASSFFPILAMETQYF,TGCGCCAGCAGCTTCTTCCCGATTCTGGCCATGGAGACCCAGTACTTC
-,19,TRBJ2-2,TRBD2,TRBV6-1,CASSGLAGPSAGATGELFF,TGTGCCAGCAGTGGACTAGCGGGCCCAAGCGCGGGGGCCACCGGGGAGCTGTTTTTT
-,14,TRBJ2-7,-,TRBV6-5,CASNPTSGQTERYF,TGTGCCAGCAATCCGACTTCCGGACAGACTGAGCGGTACTTC
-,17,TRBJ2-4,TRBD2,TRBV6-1,CASSEGLAGGAKNIQYF,TGTGCCAGCAGTGAAGGACTAGCGGGAGGTGCCAAAAACATTCAGTACTTC
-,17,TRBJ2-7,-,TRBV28,CASSLSPPGGSWYEQYF,TGTGCCAGCAGTTTATCCCCCCCAGGGGGGAGCTGGTACGAGCAGTACTTC
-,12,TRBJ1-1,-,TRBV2,CASIPGKTEAFF,TGTGCCAGCATCCCGGGGAAGACTGAAGCTTTCTTT
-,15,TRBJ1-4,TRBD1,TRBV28,CASSFGQGPSEKLFF,TGTGCCAGCAGTTTCGGACAGGGGCCGAGTGAAAAACTGTTTTTT
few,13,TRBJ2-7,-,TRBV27,CASRWGGAYEQYF,TGTGCCAGCAGGTGGGGAGGCGCCTACGAGCAGTACTTC
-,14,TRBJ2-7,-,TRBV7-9,CASSWEATTYEQYF,TGTGCCAGCAGCTGGGAGGCTACAACCTACGAGCAGTACTTC
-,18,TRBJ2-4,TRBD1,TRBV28,CASSLRGGFLLGKNIQYF,TGTGCCAGCAGTTTAAGAGGGGGCTTTTTGTTGGGCAAAAACATTCAGTACTTC
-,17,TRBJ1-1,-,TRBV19,CASSIGRTGGRNTEAFF,TGTGCCAGTAGTATAGGCAGGACCGGCGGGCGGAACACTGAAGCTTTCTTT
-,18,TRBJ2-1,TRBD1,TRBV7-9,CASSSSNLGTGKYNEQFF,TGTGCCAGCAGCTCAAGCAACCTCGGGACAGGGAAATACAATGAGCAGTTCTTC
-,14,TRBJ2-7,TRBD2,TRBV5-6,CASSLFLAEYEQYF,TGTGCCAGCAGCTTGTTTCTAGCGGAATACGAGCAGTACTTC
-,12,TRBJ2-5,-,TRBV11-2,CASSLAPAAQYF,TGTGCCAGCAGCTTAGCCCCCGCGGCCCAGTACTTC
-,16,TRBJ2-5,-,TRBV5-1,CASSLEGTQVGETQYF,TGCGCCAGCAGCTTGGAAGGGACACAGGTGGGAGAGACCCAGTACTTC
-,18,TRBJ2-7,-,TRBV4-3,CASSQDRVAGLTSYEQYF,TGCGCCAGCAGCCAAGATAGGGTTGCGGGGCTGACTTCCTACGAGCAGTACTTC
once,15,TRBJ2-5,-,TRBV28,CASSLLGGRKETQYF,TGTGCCAGCAGTTTGCTCGGGGGGCGGAAAGAGACCCAGTACTTC
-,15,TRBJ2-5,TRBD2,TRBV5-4,CASSLKLAGEETQYF,TGTGCCAGCAGCTTAAAATTAGCGGGAGAAGAGACCCAGTACTTC
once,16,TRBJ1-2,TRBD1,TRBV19,CASSITGGLPNYGYTF,TGTGCCAGTAGTATAACAGGGGGGCTACCTAACTATGGCTACACCTTC
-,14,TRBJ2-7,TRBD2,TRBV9,CASSRTSGSYEQYF,TGTGCCAGCAGCAGGACTAGCGGGTCTTACGAGCAGTACTTC
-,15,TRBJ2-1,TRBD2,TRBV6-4,CASSDAGGSYNEQFF,TGTGCCAGCAGTGACGCGGGAGGGTCCTACAATGAGCAGTTCTTC
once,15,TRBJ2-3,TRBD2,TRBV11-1,CASSSVAGGTDTQYF,TGTGCCAGCAGCTCGGTAGCGGGAGGCACAGATACGCAGTATTTT
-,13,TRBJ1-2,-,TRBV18,CASSPEANYGYTF,TGTGCCAGCTCACCAGAGGCTAACTATGGCTACACCTTC
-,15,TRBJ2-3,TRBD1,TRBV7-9,CASSPRQGAPDTQYF,TGTGCCAGCAGCCCGAGACAGGGGGCCCCAGATACGCAGTATTTT
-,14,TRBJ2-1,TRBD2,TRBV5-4,CASTVAGGRNEQFF,TGTGCCAGCACCGTAGCGGGAGGGAGGAATGAGCAGTTCTTC
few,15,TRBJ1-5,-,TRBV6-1,CASSGAAGGNQPQHF,TGTGCCAGCAGTGGGGCGGCGGGTGGCAATCAGCCCCAGCATTTT
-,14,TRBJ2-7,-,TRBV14,CASSQVRGTYEQYF,TGTGCCAGCAGCCAAGTAAGGGGGACCTACGAGCAGTACTTC
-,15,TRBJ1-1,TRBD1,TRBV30,CAWSYPGTGNTEAFF,TGTGCCTGGAGTTACCCCGGGACAGGGAACACTGAAGCTTTCTTT
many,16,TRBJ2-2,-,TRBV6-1,CASSGQTGTNTGELFF,TGTGCCAGCAGTGGTCAAACAGGGACCAACACCGGGGAGCTGTTTTTT